The text below deals with one T cell receptor (beta chain). The data originate from a study of blood T cell repertoires in COVID-19. Study background: Samples came from the United States, Italy and Spain, spanning acute and convalescent COVID-19. Sample material is recorded as cDNA or gDNA derived from T cells, B-cell-depleted T cells, or PBMCs.

Source study methods: Estimation of nucleated cell counts was performed using reference gene primer amplification. Some clones are missing from TCRdb's copy, which holds only in-frame ones; the method was immunoSEQ multiplex PCR. Clone size and the V and J calls come from that table; the DNA yielded D and trimming. The sample consists of 230,000 or so clones, 84% of them appearing once. V shed 5 bases and J shed 3 bases, with 11 bases lying between them. The CDR3 has 14 residues. Germline CDR1 reads SEHNR; CDR2 reads FQNEAQ (reference sequence). The V gene is TRBV7-9, the J gene TRBJ2-1; the D gene is possibly TRBD1 (5 bases). The sequencing sample was made of peripheral blood. This sequence was found in a woman in her thirties or forties who had recovered from COVID-19. For the CDR3, the DNA is TGTGCCAGCAGCGCGACAGATCGCTACAATGAGCAGTTCTTC. This sequence encodes CASSATDRYNEQFF. Filled out from reference TRBV7-9 and TRBJ2-1, the complete variable domain reads DTGVSQNPRHKITKRGQNVTFRCDPISEHNRLYWYRQTLGQGPEFLTYFQNEAQLEKSRLLSDRFSAERPKGSFSTLEIQRTEQGDSAMYLCASSATDRYNEQFFGPGTRLTVL.